The rows below give T cell receptor beta chains drawn from one sample of a study of blood T cell repertoires in COVID-19. This table comes from immunoSEQ multiplex PCR, and its TCRdb copy is limited to in-frame clones, with some not included. The repertoire holds roughly 74,000 clones, with around nine tenths as singletons. Input material: peripheral blood. Receptor source: a woman of 80 years or more with active or convalescent COVID-19. Both conserved end residues are trimmed from each CDR3. Each record gives: J gene, D gene, V gene, CDR3 protein. D genes are given only for firm matches.

j_gene: TRBJ1-1; d_gene: .; v_gene: TRBV19; CDR3aa: ASSPRHQNTEAF
j_gene: TRBJ1-6; d_gene: .; v_gene: TRBV19; CDR3aa: ASSIGGENSPLH
j_gene: TRBJ1-2; d_gene: TRBD1; v_gene: TRBV18; CDR3aa: ASSALGQGFGYT
j_gene: TRBJ1-1; d_gene: .; v_gene: TRBV25-1; CDR3aa: ASSENGGKNTEAF
j_gene: TRBJ1-1; d_gene: .; v_gene: TRBV7-8; CDR3aa: ASSLAGGRAEAF
j_gene: TRBJ1-1; d_gene: TRBD1; v_gene: TRBV19; CDR3aa: ASRGQGGVTEAF
j_gene: TRBJ2-7; d_gene: TRBD1; v_gene: TRBV6-5; CDR3aa: ASSSLSGTGTYEQY
j_gene: TRBJ1-1; d_gene: .; v_gene: TRBV30; CDR3aa: AWANPAQGRTEAF
j_gene: TRBJ2-2; d_gene: .; v_gene: TRBV19; CDR3aa: ASSMQGSNTGELF
j_gene: TRBJ2-7; d_gene: TRBD2; v_gene: TRBV14; CDR3aa: ASSQVGLAAHYEQY
j_gene: TRBJ1-4; d_gene: .; v_gene: TRBV6-1; CDR3aa: ASSEGPGEKLF
j_gene: TRBJ2-7; d_gene: .; v_gene: TRBV27; CDR3aa: ASSVSRGGDFYEQY
j_gene: TRBJ2-1; d_gene: TRBD2; v_gene: TRBV4-2; CDR3aa: ASSQDRGGGYNEQF
j_gene: TRBJ1-1; d_gene: .; v_gene: TRBV30; CDR3aa: AGSGWTEAF
j_gene: TRBJ1-2; d_gene: TRBD1; v_gene: TRBV19; CDR3aa: ASSLSGTGRDGYT
j_gene: TRBJ2-5; d_gene: .; v_gene: TRBV4-2; CDR3aa: ASSQDAAVLETQY
j_gene: TRBJ1-5; d_gene: .; v_gene: TRBV27; CDR3aa: ASSYSQDQPQH
j_gene: TRBJ2-7; d_gene: .; v_gene: TRBV7-8; CDR3aa: ASRPAGVSYEQY
j_gene: TRBJ1-5; d_gene: .; v_gene: TRBV5-1; CDR3aa: ASSLDGGSNQPQH
j_gene: TRBJ2-1; d_gene: .; v_gene: TRBV6-1; CDR3aa: ASSEWGGRKGDEQF
j_gene: TRBJ2-5; d_gene: TRBD2; v_gene: TRBV7-2; CDR3aa: ASSFNSGGTGETQY
j_gene: TRBJ2-2; d_gene: TRBD2; v_gene: TRBV27; CDR3aa: ASSLDRGGGGELF
j_gene: TRBJ1-6; d_gene: .; v_gene: TRBV5-1; CDR3aa: ASSLVGAQLSPLH
j_gene: TRBJ1-2; d_gene: .; v_gene: TRBV19; CDR3aa: ASRSDRTINGYT
j_gene: TRBJ2-5; d_gene: TRBD2; v_gene: TRBV5-6; CDR3aa: ASSLTSGVQETQY